The 16 T cell receptor beta chains reported below all come from one sample, sequenced in a study of cytomegalovirus exposure and HLA in healthy donors. PCR used 60 Vbeta primers and 13 Jbeta primers. Clones were sequenced by immunoSEQ multiplex PCR, and TCRdb holds only the in-frame ones, with some missing. The sample yields 55,000 to 80,000 clones, roughly 74% seen once. Material for sequencing was PBMCs. These receptors were collected from a woman in her forties in good health and CMV-seropositive.

The chain employs TRBV6-5 and TRBJ2-1, with TRBD2 identical over 7 bases. The CDR3 consists of 13 residues. V shed 6 bases and J 6 bases; nucleotides not matched to a gene: 5. The V gene's germline CDR1 is MNHEY and CDR2 SVGAGI. CDR3 in amino acids: CASRVPGGNEQFF. In DNA form, the CDR3 reads TGTGCCAGCAGGGTCCCGGGGGGCAATGAGCAGTTCTTC.

The V and J genes are TRBV5-4 and TRBJ2-7; no firm D call. The V end lost 1 base, the J end lost 4 bases, and 6 bases lay between the germline ends. Germline V gene data show CDR1 as SGHNT and CDR2 as YYREEE (reference sequence). CDR3 size: 12 residues. The CDR3 loop is CASSLPGYEQYF. In nucleotides, the CDR3 is TGTGCCAGCAGCTTGCCCGGGTACGAGCAGTACTTC.

V and J are TRBV7-2 and TRBJ2-1; 16 bases map to TRBD2. CDR3 length equals 16 residues. CDR1 and CDR2 (germline): SGHTA, FQGNSA. V lost 5 bases to trimming and J lost 9 bases; unmatched junction nucleotides: 7. This chain's CDR3 is CASSLEGTSGGGEQFF. The CDR3 coding sequence is TGTGCCAGCAGCCTAGAGGGGACTAGCGGGGGGGGTGAGCAGTTCTTC. Full variable domain (missing parts from reference TRBV7-2 and TRBJ2-1): GAGVSQSPSNKVTEKGKDVELRCDPISGHTALYWYRQSLGQGLEFLIYFQGNSAPDKSGLPSDRFSAERTGGSVSTLTIQRTQQEDSAVYLCASSLEGTSGGGEQFFGPGTRLTVL.

V usage is TRBV9 and J usage is TRBJ1-2, with 7 bases aligning to TRBD1. V was clipped by 4 bases and J by 6 bases; unmatched bases: 9. Germline V CDR1 and CDR2: SGDLS, YYNGEE. The CDR3 has 14 residues. The CDR3 here is CASSITGAGHGYTF. The DNA of the CDR3 is TGTGCCAGCAGCATCACAGGGGCCGGGCATGGCTACACCTTC. The full variable domain, rest sourced from reference TRBV9 and TRBJ1-2, is DSGVTQTPKHLITATGQRVTLRCSPRSGDLSVYWYQQSLDQGLQFLIQYYNGEERAKGNILERFSAQQFPDLHSELNLSSLELGDSALYFCASSITGAGHGYTFGSGTRLTVV.

The genes are TRBV5-6 and TRBJ2-1; TRBD1 matches 7 bases. Germline assignment: CDR1 SGHDT and CDR2 YYEEEE. V shed 8 bases and J 4 bases; nucleotides not matched to a gene: 9. The CDR3 is made up of 14 amino acids. The CDR3: CASKPYRGYNEQFF. CDR3 in DNA: TGTGCCAGTAAACCCTACAGGGGATACAATGAGCAGTTCTTC. The variable domain in full, completed from reference TRBV5-6 and TRBJ2-1, reads DAGVTQSPTHLIKTRGQQVTLRCSPKSGHDTVSWYQQALGQGPQFIFQYYEEEERQRGNFPDRFSGHQFPNYSSELNVNALLLGDSALYLCASKPYRGYNEQFFGPGTRLTVL.

The gene calls are TRBV6-1 and TRBJ1-3; tentatively, D is TRBD1 (6 bases). Between the trimmed V and J ends, which lost 2 bases and 0 bases, there was a span of 17 bases. The CDR3 loop spans 18 amino acids. From germline, CDR1 is MNHNS and CDR2 SASEGT. DNA of the CDR3: TGTGCCAGCAGTGAAACCCCCGGGACAATTAACTCTGGAAACACCATATATTTT. It specifies CASSETPGTINSGNTIYF.

J is TRBJ1-2 and V is TRBV2; D possibly corresponds to TRBD1 (6 bases). The CDR3 has 15 residues. The V and J ends lost 7 bases and 6 bases respectively, with 21 bases between them. Germline-derived CDR1 and CDR2 are SNHLY and FYNNEI. The CDR3, as DNA: TGTGCCAGCACTAAGGGGGGGGCCCAAACCAATGGCTACACCTTC. Residues: CASTKGGAQTNGYTF.

In this sample, this clone turned up a few times. The chain links TRBV5-1 to TRBJ1-1; D call uncertain. CDR3 length equals 14 residues. Trimming cost V 3 bases and J 4 bases, with 13 bases left between them. Germline V gene sequence: CDR1 SGHRS, CDR2 YFSETQ. The CDR3 loop reads CASSSTPTGTEAFF. The CDR3 DNA sequence: TGCGCCAGCAGCTCCACCCCTACGGGCACTGAAGCTTTCTTT. Using reference TRBV5-1 and TRBJ1-1 for the parts outside the CDR3, the full variable domain is KAGVTQTPRYLIKTRGQQVTLSCSPISGHRSVSWYQQTPGQGLQFLFEYFSETQRNKGNFPGRFSGRQFSNSRSEMNVSTLELGDSALYLCASSSTPTGTEAFFGQGTRLTVV.

V gene TRBV6-5 combines with J gene TRBJ1-3; 9 bases are shared with TRBD1. CDR1 is MNHEY and CDR2 is SVGAGI in the germline V gene. This CDR3 region has 14 residues. V trimming: 5 bases; J trimming: 4 bases; junction bases outside the gene matches: 3. CDR3 nucleotides: TGTGCCAGCAGTGAAGGGACAGGGGGAAACACCATATATTTT. Protein product: CASSEGTGGNTIYF.

V usage is TRBV5-6 and J usage is TRBJ2-7, with 9 bases fitting TRBD1. Trimming removed 4 bases from V and 6 bases from J; junction bases left unmatched: 14. The V gene's germline CDR1 is SGHDT and CDR2 YYEEEE. The CDR3 contains 16 residues. The CDR3 reads CASSRTGARNSLEQYF. The CDR3 DNA sequence: TGTGCCAGCAGCCGGACAGGGGCCCGAAACTCCCTCGAGCAGTACTTC.

The chain links TRBV5-1 to TRBJ1-3; 7 bases line up with TRBD1. Trimming removed 0 bases from V and 6 bases from J; junction bases left unmatched: 9. Per the germline V gene, CDR1 is SGHRS and CDR2 is YFSETQ. This CDR3 has 16 residues. The CDR3 DNA is TGCGCCAGCAGCTTGGATTTTGACAGGGTCGAAAACACCATATATTTT. Amino acid sequence: CASSLDFDRVENTIYF.

The V gene is TRBV29-1, the J gene TRBJ1-5; tentative D call: TRBD1 (5 bases). The CDR3 covers 13 residues. CDR1 and CDR2 (germline): SQVTM, ANQGSEA. V was clipped by 0 bases and J by 7 bases, with 10 bases between them. CDR3 in DNA: TGCAGCGTTGAAGATGGGGGGAACCAGCCCCAGCATTTT. This gives the protein CSVEDGGNQPQHF. Full variable domain (missing parts from reference TRBV29-1 and TRBJ1-5): SAVISQKPSRDICQRGTSLTIQCQVDSQVTMMFWYRQQPGQSLTLIATANQGSEATYESGFVIDKFPISRPNLTFSTLTVSNMSPEDSSIYLCSVEDGGNQPQHFGDGTRLSIL.

The chain links TRBV5-8 to TRBJ2-7, with 10 nucleotides matching TRBD1. Germline loops: CDR1 SGHTS, CDR2 YDEGEE. The V segment lost 1 base and the J segment 4 bases; nucleotides outside the gene matches: 5. This CDR3 has 15 amino acids. This CDR3 is CASSLHRDRGYEQYF. The CDR3 nucleotides are TGTGCCAGCAGCTTGCACCGGGACAGGGGATACGAGCAGTACTTC.

The gene calls are TRBV7-2 and TRBJ1-2, with D unresolved. Germline lookup yields CDR1 SGHTA and CDR2 FQGNSA. Trimming left V 1 base short and J 7 bases short, with 13 bases between. This CDR3 has 14 amino acids. The CDR3 is CASSLGAGSGGYTF. The CDR3 region has the DNA TGTGCCAGCAGCTTAGGTGCGGGTTCAGGTGGCTACACCTTC.

The CDR3 region is CASSLTGLGEKLFF. DNA of the CDR3: TGTGCCAGCAGCCTCACAGGGTTAGGGGAAAAACTGTTTTTT. J is TRBJ1-4 and V is TRBV7-6; TRBD1 might be the D (6 bases). The CDR3 spans 14 residues. V lost 5 bases to trimming and J lost 8 bases, with 15 bases between them. Germline CDR1 SGHVS, CDR2 FNYEAQ.

CDR3 DNA sequence: TGTGCCAGCAGCTTAGGGTCCAACTCTGAAAAACTGTTTTTT. This codes for CASSLGSNSEKLFF. The chain carries TRBV7-9 and TRBJ1-4; no firm D call. The V gene lost 1 base and the J gene lost 7 bases, with 10 bases spanning the gap. CDR1 and CDR2 (germline): SEHNR, FQNEAQ (reference sequence). The CDR3 totals 14 residues.